These 21 T cell receptor beta chains came from one sample sequenced in a study of blood T cell repertoires in COVID-19. Method: immunoSEQ multiplex PCR; TCRdb's copy keeps in-frame clones and lacks some. The sample carries around 240,000 clones, approximately 91% recorded once. The sample taken for sequencing was PBMCs or T cells enriched from blood (not recorded which). Source of these receptors: a human donor in a cohort exposed to, infected with or recovered from COVID-19 (not recorded which). The donor label of this sample is uncertain.

This rearrangement joins TRBV30 to TRBJ1-2, with TRBD1 matching over 9 bases. Germline V CDR1 and CDR2: GTSNPN, SVGIG (reference sequence). The CDR3 contains 12 residues. V gave up 5 bases and J gave up 5 bases; unmatched junction bases: 3. The CDR3 sequence: CAWQQGAYGYTF. The CDR3 bases are TGTGCCTGGCAACAGGGGGCTTATGGCTACACCTTC.

The chain recombines TRBV7-6 with TRBJ2-1; D is ambiguous. Trimming removed 5 bases from V and 5 bases from J, with 10 bases in between. Looked up from germline, CDR1 is SGHVS and CDR2 is FNYEAQ. There are 13 residues in the CDR3. CDR3 in amino acids: CASSPDWDNEQFF. DNA for the CDR3: TGTGCCAGCAGCCCCGACTGGGACAATGAGCAGTTCTTC.

J is TRBJ2-2 and V is TRBV9; no firm D call. The germline CDR1 and CDR2 sequences are SGDLS and YYNGEE. This CDR3 has 12 amino acids. V gave up 1 base and J gave up 6 bases, with 4 bases separating them. The CDR3 DNA is TGTGCCAGCAGCGTAAACTCCGGGGAGCTGTTTTTT. Translated, it gives CASSVNSGELFF. The full variable domain, with the rest looked up from reference TRBV9 and TRBJ2-2, is DSGVTQTPKHLITATGQRVTLRCSPRSGDLSVYWYQQSLDQGLQFLIQYYNGEERAKGNILERFSAQQFPDLHSELNLSSLELGDSALYFCASSVNSGELFFGEGSRLTVL.

V and J are TRBV7-9 and TRBJ1-1, with 9 bases fitting TRBD1. Germline V CDR1 and CDR2: SEHNR, FQNEAQ (reference sequence). This CDR3 region has 16 residues. V trimming: 10 bases; J trimming: 4 bases; junction bases outside the gene matches: 16. CDR3 DNA sequence: TGTGCCACCTTGACCACAGGGGGCCTGGGGAGCACTGAAGCTTTCTTT. Its translation: CATLTTGGLGSTEAFF.

CDR3 nucleotides: TGTGCCAGCAGCCCCTGGAGGACTAGCGGGGTCACAGATACGCAGTATTTT. Its protein product is CASSPWRTSGVTDTQYF. The rearrangement links TRBV6-2 or TRBV6-3 to TRBJ2-3, with 12 bases matching TRBD2. V was pared by 6 bases and J by 2 bases, with 9 bases of the junction left unmatched. Germline CDR1 reads MNHEY; CDR2 reads SVGEGT. This CDR3 is built from 17 residues.

The chain employs TRBV27 and TRBJ1-1; D is unclear. V was trimmed by 7 bases and J by 5 bases, leaving 8 bases between them. The CDR3 runs 11 residues. The V gene's germline CDR1 is MNHEY and CDR2 SMNVEV (reference sequence). In DNA, the CDR3 is TGTGCCAGCACGGGGTATACTGAAGCTTTCTTT. Translation: CASTGYTEAFF.

V usage is TRBV6-2 or TRBV6-3 and J usage is TRBJ1-6; 9 bases are a match to TRBD1. V gave up 6 bases and J gave up 7 bases; unmatched junction bases: 7. Germline V gene sequence: CDR1 MNHEY, CDR2 SVGEGT. The CDR3 is 15 amino acids. CDR3 loop: CASSLMTGGNSPLHF. DNA of the CDR3: TGTGCCAGCAGCTTGATGACAGGGGGGAATTCACCCCTCCACTTT.

The J gene is TRBJ1-1, the V gene TRBV19; D is possibly TRBD1 (5 bases). Trimming took off 1 base at V and 7 bases at J, with 7 bases between the two ends. From germline, CDR1 is LNHDA and CDR2 SQIVND (reference sequence). This CDR3 is 12 amino acids long. CDR3 amino acids: CASSIGQLEAFF. CDR3 nucleotides: TGTGCCAGTAGTATAGGACAGCTTGAAGCTTTCTTT.

The genes are TRBV6-5 and TRBJ2-1; 7 positions match TRBD1. This CDR3 region has 15 residues. Germline assignment: CDR1 MNHEY and CDR2 SVGAGI. Trimming cost V 0 bases and J 5 bases; bases outside gene matches: 4. The CDR3 coding sequence is TGTGCCAGCAGTTACTCTACACAGGGGCACAATGAGCAGTTCTTC. This encodes CASSYSTQGHNEQFF.

This clone was seen a handful of times. DNA of the CDR3: TGTGCCAGCAGCTTCGGGACAGGGGATAATGAGCAGTTCTTC. Its translation is CASSFGTGDNEQFF. The V call is TRBV7-3, the J call TRBJ2-1, with TRBD1 identical over 10 bases. J lost 7 bases, V lost 3 bases, and 3 bases had no gene match. The CDR3 totals 14 residues. CDR1 and CDR2 (germline): SGHTA, FQGTGA.

The chain joins TRBV5-6 to TRBJ1-1; no reliable D call. V dropped 6 bases and J dropped 0 bases, with 18 bases sitting between them. This CDR3 has 16 amino acids. Germline loops: CDR1 SGHDT, CDR2 YYEEEE. CDR3: CASTEYSAGMNTEAFF. The DNA of the CDR3 is TGTGCCAGCACCGAATACTCGGCGGGTATGAACACTGAAGCTTTCTTT.

This clone was seen only a few times. This chain uses TRBV3-1 (or the pseudogene TRBV3-2) with TRBJ2-7; 9 bases match TRBD1. Looked up from germline, CDR1 is LGHDT and CDR2 is YNNKEL (reference sequence). The CDR3 is made up of 15 amino acids. The V and J ends lost 1 base and 6 bases, in that order; junction bases with no gene match: 7. The CDR3 sequence is CASSQVGTGYLEQYF. CDR3 DNA: TGTGCCAGCAGCCAAGTCGGGACAGGGTACCTCGAGCAGTACTTC.

The gene calls are TRBV3-1 (or the pseudogene TRBV3-2) and TRBJ2-5, with a weak D call TRBD2 (5 bases). Germline CDR1 is LGHDT and CDR2 is YNNKEL (reference sequence). The CDR3 contains 13 residues. Between the trimmed V and J ends, which lost 1 base and 6 bases, there was a span of 9 bases. The CDR3 coding sequence is TGTGCCAGCAGCCAAGGAGGGCAGCAGACCCAGTACTTC. As protein: CASSQGGQQTQYF.

The chain couples TRBV27 to TRBJ2-2; 7 bases agree with TRBD1. Per the germline V gene, CDR1 is MNHEY and CDR2 is SMNVEV (reference sequence). V lost 5 bases and J lost 4; bases outside the gene matches: 13. The CDR3 is 17 amino acids. The CDR3 DNA sequence: TGTGCCAGCAGTCCCCGGAGATACAACAGGGGCACCGGGGAGCTGTTTTTT. Amino acid sequence: CASSPRRYNRGTGELFF.

V usage is TRBV7-2 and J usage is TRBJ1-4, with D possibly matching TRBD1 (5 bases). The V end lost 10 bases, the J end lost 4 bases, and 10 bases lay between the germline ends. This CDR3 is built from 12 residues. The germline V gene encodes CDR1 SGHTA and CDR2 FQGNSA. DNA of the CDR3: TGTGCCACCAGGGAGGGTAATGAAAAACTGTTTTTT. It encodes CATREGNEKLFF.

This chain uses TRBV6-5 with TRBJ1-2; no reliable D call. Between the trimmed V and J ends, which lost 6 bases and 7 bases, there was a span of 15 bases. The V gene's germline CDR1 is MNHEY and CDR2 SVGAGI. This CDR3 comprises 13 residues. This CDR3 reads CASRPPGLGGYTF. CDR3 nucleotides: TGTGCCAGCAGACCCCCAGGATTGGGTGGCTACACCTTC.

V is TRBV6-5 and J is TRBJ1-1; D gene uncertain. This CDR3 is 12 amino acids long. The V end lost 8 bases, the J end lost 4 bases, and 11 bases lay between the germline ends. Germline V lookup: CDR1 MNHEY, CDR2 SVGAGI. CDR3 nucleotide sequence: TGTGCCAGCGCCCCAGAGGGCACTGAAGCTTTCTTT. Its translation: CASAPEGTEAFF.

The genes are TRBV7-2 and TRBJ2-3; 7 nucleotides agree with TRBD2. Germline assignment: CDR1 SGHTA and CDR2 FQGNSA. The CDR3 covers 14 residues. V lost 6 bases, J lost 2 bases, and 5 bases stayed unmatched. The chain's CDR3 is CASRRGGNTDTQYF. CDR3 nucleotides: TGTGCCAGCAGACGCGGGGGTAACACAGATACGCAGTATTTT.

This clone was seen more than once but under ten times. The chain recombines TRBV5-1 with TRBJ2-5; unclear D gene. Germline CDR1 is SGHRS and CDR2 is YFSETQ. V lost 3 bases and J 5 bases, leaving 8 bases between the germline ends. The CDR3 length is 12 residues. CDR3 sequence: CASSWSRETQYF. In DNA, the CDR3 is TGCGCCAGCAGCTGGTCGAGGGAGACCCAGTACTTC.

This chain joins TRBV10-3 and TRBJ2-3; 11 bases line up with TRBD2. Germline-derived CDR1 and CDR2 are ENHRY and SYGVKD. The CDR3 runs to 16 residues. V lost 3 bases to trimming and J lost 0 bases; unmatched junction nucleotides: 2. In nucleotides, the CDR3 is TGTGCCATCAGTGATCTAGCGGGGGGCAGCACAGATACGCAGTATTTT. Translating gives CAISDLAGGSTDTQYF.

Only a few counts were recorded for this clone. Other nucleotide sequences in the sample specify the same CDR3. V and J are TRBV7-9 and TRBJ2-7, with 8 bases fitting TRBD1. Trimming cost V 5 bases and J 5 bases; bases outside gene matches: 2. The CDR3 totals 12 residues. Germline V gives CDR1 SEHNR, CDR2 FQNEAQ (reference sequence). CDR3 nucleotide sequence: TGTGCCAGCAGCGCGACAGGGGACGAGCAGTACTTC. Its translation: CASSATGDEQYF.